This T cell receptor beta chain was captured in a study of identical twins. One entry per CDR3 protein results from TCRdb running MiXCR on the 5' RACE reads. The data show 550,000 to 700,000 distinct CDR3 sequences, roughly 20% seen once. Notes on the study in general: Within cord blood, abundant beta clonotypes carried fewer insertions, but memory repertoires showed no such trend. The study found that models underestimated out-of-frame TCR alpha sharing in monozygotic twins.

About this clonotype: Its antigen is unknown.

Trimming removed 4 bases from V and 0 bases from J; junction bases left unmatched: 3. The CDR3 extends over 17 amino acids. Germline CDR1 is SGHTA and CDR2 is FQGTGA. A further study also used this sample, focusing on T cells expressing NK-cell markers. That paper adds: Sorted CD3+CD56-NKG2C+, CD3+CD56+NKG2C- and CD3+CD56+NKG2C+ T cells were the source of the TCR beta repertoires.

This TCR was recovered from a woman aged 18-30 years in good health. V is TRBV7-3 and J is TRBJ2-6, with 10 bases identical to TRBD2. Sequencing was carried out using PBMCs. In DNA, the CDR3 is TGTGCCAGCAGCTCCCAGCGGGGGGGCTCTGGGGCCAACGTCCTGACTTTC. Translated: CASSSQRGGSGANVLTF.